These 3 T cell receptor beta chains were sequenced from one sample in a study of blood T cell repertoires in COVID-19. The data were produced by immunoSEQ multiplex PCR, yet TCRdb's version contains in-frame clones alone and is incomplete. This table holds some 250,000 clones, 88% found once. Sequencing was carried out using peripheral blood. These TCRs come from a woman between 40 and 55 years old who had recovered from COVID-19.

The chain's CDR3 is CASSWGQGPNQPQHF. CDR3 in DNA: TGCGCCAGCAGCTGGGGACAGGGCCCCAATCAGCCCCAGCATTTT. V usage is TRBV5-1 and J usage is TRBJ1-5; 9 positions match TRBD1. The CDR3 is 15 amino acids. Unmatched junction bases numbered 4, after V lost 3 bases and J lost 3 bases. Germline V gene lookup returns CDR1 SGHRS and CDR2 YFSETQ.

The gene calls are TRBV6-2 or TRBV6-3 and TRBJ2-5; the match to TRBD2 covers 10 bases. Trimming cost V 6 bases and J 4 bases; bases outside gene matches: 11. There are 16 residues in the CDR3. CDR1 and CDR2 (germline): MNHEY, SVGEGT. The CDR3 is CASSQGWASGRETQYF. The CDR3 coding sequence is TGTGCCAGCAGCCAAGGGTGGGCTAGCGGGAGAGAGACCCAGTACTTC.

The chain uses TRBV7-3 and TRBJ2-5; 7 positions agree with TRBD2. Trimming took 5 bases from V and 3 from J; bases not matched to a gene: 3. The CDR3 is 13 amino acids. Germline-derived CDR1 and CDR2 are SGHTA and FQGTGA. This CDR3 reads CASSPGGKETQYF. The DNA for the CDR3 is TGTGCCAGCAGCCCCGGGGGGAAAGAGACCCAGTACTTC.